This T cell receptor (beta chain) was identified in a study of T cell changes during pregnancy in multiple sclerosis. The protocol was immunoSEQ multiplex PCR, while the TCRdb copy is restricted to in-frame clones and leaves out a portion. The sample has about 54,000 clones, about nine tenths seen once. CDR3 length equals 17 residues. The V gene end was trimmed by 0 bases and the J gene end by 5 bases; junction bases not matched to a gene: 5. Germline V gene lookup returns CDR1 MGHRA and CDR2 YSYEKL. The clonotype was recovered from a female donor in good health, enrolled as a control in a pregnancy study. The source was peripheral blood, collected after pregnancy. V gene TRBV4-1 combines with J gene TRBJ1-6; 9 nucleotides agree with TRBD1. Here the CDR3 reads CASSQEGQGQNNSPLHF. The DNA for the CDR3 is TGCGCCAGCAGCCAAGAGGGACAGGGACAGAATAATTCACCCCTCCACTTT.